This T cell receptor (beta chain) emerged from a study of Ad26.COV2.S vaccination and SARS-CoV-2 variants. Here immunoSEQ multiplex PCR was the method, and the copy in TCRdb shows in-frame clones only, minus some. The table has more than 300,000 clones, 85% to 90% seen once. As to treatment: some 19 received Ad26.COV2.S at low or high dose, single or two shots; 5 received placebo; per-sample allocation not given. Day 63 after the first injection of vaccine or placebo was the sampling time. Germline-derived CDR1 and CDR2 are GTSNPN and SVGIG (reference sequence). There are 14 residues in the CDR3. The V and J ends lost 2 bases and 4 bases, in that order; junction bases with no gene match: 5.

This receptor was obtained from a person aged 18-65 years who received the Ad26.COV2.S COVID-19 vaccine or a placebo. The rearrangement links TRBV30 to TRBJ1-2; 9 bases map to TRBD1. The specimen comprised peripheral blood, sampled in a trial of Ad26.COV2.S vaccine versus placebo. The CDR3 here is CAWSPDRGVYGYTF. The CDR3 nucleotides read TGTGCCTGGAGTCCCGACAGGGGGGTCTATGGCTACACCTTC.